This T cell receptor beta chain was documented in a study of cytomegalovirus exposure and HLA in healthy donors (dated by TCRdb to about 2017). Regarding the complete study: An earlier analysis of 587 of the donors reported 276 Gb of sequence data and about 120 million unique TCR beta sequences obtained from about 170 million T cells. Of the roughly 400 genotyped donors, more than 75% were placed in the genetic ancestry cluster associated with self-reported Caucasian donors. All discovery cohort repertoires had been generated using a single sequencing platform. To predict cytomegalovirus infection status, the study combined high-throughput TCR immunosequencing, statistical association of individual TCRs with disease status, and machine learning. In addition to the first cohort of hundreds of subjects, a separate validation cohort of 100 to 150 different subjects was used. The number of typed donors differed by locus: roughly 629-640 for A, B, C, DRB1 and DQB1; 522 for DQA1; around 610 for DPA1; and approximately 450 for DPB1. An early release covering around 630 HLA-typed donors comprised approximately 300 gigabases of sequencing data and 85 million or so unique TCR sequences. The study profiled the T cell repertoires of 666 subjects by immunosequencing and related them to cytomegalovirus serostatus. In a later analysis, previously published TCR beta repertoires from 600 to 850 donors were re-analyzed and high-resolution HLA genotyping was added so that TCR occurrence patterns could be studied. Donor age, sex, ethnicity and CMV serostatus were collected together with the repertoire data. Rather than drawing on any new phenotypic data, the later analysis identified candidate immune exposures from TCR beta sequences and the way those sequences occurred across donors. Five DR-DQ haplotypes were treated as single units for association and clustering because of strong linkage in the cohort. Among 300 to 500 genotyped donors of the cohort, an average of around 220,000 unique TCR beta nucleotide sequences was sequenced per donor, of which about 18% were non-productive. HLA typing covered class I and class II loci at four-digit resolution. Genome-wide SNP genotypes for about 55% of the roughly 670 donors were used in a later genetic analysis, which treated that subset as a discovery cohort. In an earlier analysis of more than 550 of the donors, high-throughput TCR beta sequencing was used to judge whether each TCR beta V gene segment behaved as functional or pseudogenic. The study was designed to test whether signatures of past pathogen exposure could be identified by cataloging public T cell receptors. Beyond this particular receptor, the publication reports: Some IMGT-functional V segments, including TRBV6-2 and TRBV6-3, could not be distinguished by the 87-base-pair reads and were therefore excluded. Sequencing depth was assumed to be roughly uniform across donors in the presence/absence analyses, though that assumption may not hold. The only immune exposure information available for the cohort was CMV serostatus. Most CMV-associated TCR beta chains appeared to be HLA-restricted in a later analysis, and the HLA associations seemed to be driven largely by CMV exposure. The authors suggested that the approach could potentially be extended to other disease states and immunological phenotypes. In an earlier analysis of fewer than 750 of the donors, most TCR beta V segments were observed in productive rearrangements about 87% or about 30% of the time, broadly matching IMGT annotations. In a later analysis, TCR association rates were found to vary across HLA loci, with the most associated TCRs seen for DRB1 alleles and the fewest for HLA-C alleles. V-gene and J-gene trimming of TCR beta chains was associated with a missense DCLRE1C variant in a later genetic analysis, and the association was replicated in an independent cohort. Most TCR sequences were observed very rarely across donors, whereas some public TCRs were present in many individuals. Specific HLA alleles were associated with 15,000 to 20,000 TCR beta sequences at a false discovery rate of 0.05 in a later analysis. The sequencing pipeline was judged likely to have produced a cluster of highly shared sequence variants as a technical artifact. Strong co-occurrence of HLA alleles, especially DR and DQ, made assigning TCR associations to individual alleles difficult. In a later genetic analysis, fewer N-insertions in productive TCRs were reported among donors in an Asian-associated ancestry cluster than the 666-donor mean. A total of fewer than 200 TCR beta chains were listed by the study as associated with cytomegalovirus. Approximately 16 rarely observed V segments, including chromosome 9 orphons, were excluded from the earlier analysis of approximately 500 of the donors because counts were too low. A further reported finding was that TCR beta sequences accurately predicted the HLA-A and HLA-B alleles for most subjects in the first cohort. Correlated functional status among segregating V segments might reflect linkage disequilibrium, but an unknown experimental factor could not be ruled out. In a later analysis, several top co-occurrence clusters were reported to appear linked to parvovirus B19, influenza, CMV and Epstein-Barr virus. The classifier was reported to diagnose cytomegalovirus status with high specificity and sensitivity in both the original cohort and the validation cohort. HLA typing was unavailable for some donors at each locus, so association tests used only the typed subset. The cohort was sequenced for TCR beta chains only, and without alpha or paired-chain data the features that could be detected were limited. A few of the identified cytomegalovirus-associated TCR beta chains were confirmed in vitro to be specific for cytomegalovirus antigens. In a later analysis, HLA-associated TCR beta chains were found to be more clonally expanded and to have lower generation probabilities than equally common non-associated chains.

Library generation was performed with the immunoSEQ multiplex PCR assay. For the multiplex PCR, a mixture combining 60 forward primers for TCR Vbeta segments and 13 reverse primers for TCR Jbeta segments was used. The CDR3 region of rearranged TCR beta genes was amplified from genomic DNA by a multiplex PCR assay. Amplified TCR beta libraries were sequenced as 87-base-pair reads on the Illumina HiSeq System. The original methods were these. Across the 700 or so repertoires, a later analysis counted tens of millions of unique TCR beta chains, some 11 million of which were shared by at least two donors. A nearest-neighbor algorithm error-corrected the raw reads and collapsed the reads into unique sequences, merging closely related sequences to remove PCR and sequencing errors. CDR3 sequences were aligned to IMGT reference sequences to assign V, D and J gene segments. Each retained sequence needed at least a six-nucleotide match to both a V gene segment and a J gene segment. Rearrangements were called productive when the CDR3 lacked stop codons and stayed in frame with V and J; all others were non-productive. CDR3 was defined by IMGT convention, running from the second conserved V-encoded cysteine to the conserved J-encoded phenylalanine. In an earlier analysis of approximately 500 of the donors, sequences lacking an unambiguous match to a single V gene segment were excluded. An earlier analysis of about 600 of the donors called V segments functional above 56.7% productive rearrangements and segregating when the between-donor standard deviation exceeded 5%. A statistical classification framework was built for diagnosing cytomegalovirus status from the catalog of TCR beta chain sequences. In a later analysis, V and J genes were assigned by comparing TCR nucleotide sequences against IMGT/GENE-DB human TR gene sequences. Using the TCRdist pipeline, a later analysis assigned CDR3 sequences along with most-parsimonious VDJ recombination scenarios. In a later analysis, every TCR beta chain was defined by the combination of its CDR3 amino acid sequence and its V-gene family, and reads without a unique V-gene family were dropped. A later analysis removed several hundred highly shared, low-generation-probability nucleotide sequences to deal with suspected cross-contamination and a sequencing artifact. A later analysis calculated a clonal expansion index for each public chain from normalized within-repertoire ranks of inferred template counts. In a later analysis, generation probabilities were computed with a VDJ recombination model fitted to out-of-frame rearrangements, and the resulting probabilities were checked against IGoR. A later analysis scored TCR-TCR, TCR-HLA and TCR-CMV co-occurrence with hypergeometric tests, applying a repertoire-size bias correction to TCR pairs. False discovery rates were estimated in a later analysis by permuting HLA or CMV assignments 20 times. In a later analysis, co-occurring TCRs were grouped with DBSCAN, and TCRdist sequence similarity was added when clustering was performed within HLA-allele-positive subsets. For co-occurrence clustering, repertoires with fewer than 30,000 or more than 120,000 public chains were excluded, along with 4 to 6 repertoires with anomalous nucleotide sharing. The table was pulled from immuneACCESS by TCRdb, which kept in-frame rearrangements only. Such tables lose some clones; where checked, under half of the loss comes from unresolved V genes, and the rest has no known cause. V and J calls and clone size are copied from that table; D and trimming were computed from the DNA. Across this sample there are over 150,000 clones, with roughly 81% seen only once. The ten largest clonotypes hold about 12% of the sample.

V is shortened by 5 bases, J by 0 bases, and the region joining them spans 13 bases. From the cysteine through the phenylalanine, the CDR3 covers 15 amino acids. Only the CDR3 region is kept as DNA, spanning 45 bases read in frame from base 1. Taken from the germline V gene, the CDR1 and CDR2 loops are WSHSY and SAAADI. The cohort comprised fewer than 750 healthy bone marrow donors. At the time of sampling, all cohort members were nominally healthy, though unrecorded immune exposures were likely present. The donor was CMV seronegative and was included in the group of a few hundred seronegative cohort members. A peripheral blood sample was provided by each donor, and peripheral blood mononuclear cells were used for TCR beta sequencing. The Qiagen DNeasy Blood Extraction Kit was used to extract genomic DNA from the blood cell samples. For this clone: Its target antigen remains unknown. No base quality values were provided; no much bigger clone lies one nucleotide off.

The rearranged chain carries TRBV10-2 and TRBJ1-1, with TRBD1 perhaps the D gene, on 5 matching bases. The origin of this receptor is a woman between 45 and 60 years old in good health and CMV-seronegative. The material sequenced was PBMCs. This receptor has the CDR3 CASSRGVDLNTEAFF. In nucleotide form, the sequence is TGCGCCAGCAGTAGGGGCGTCGACTTGAACACTGAAGCTTTCTTT.